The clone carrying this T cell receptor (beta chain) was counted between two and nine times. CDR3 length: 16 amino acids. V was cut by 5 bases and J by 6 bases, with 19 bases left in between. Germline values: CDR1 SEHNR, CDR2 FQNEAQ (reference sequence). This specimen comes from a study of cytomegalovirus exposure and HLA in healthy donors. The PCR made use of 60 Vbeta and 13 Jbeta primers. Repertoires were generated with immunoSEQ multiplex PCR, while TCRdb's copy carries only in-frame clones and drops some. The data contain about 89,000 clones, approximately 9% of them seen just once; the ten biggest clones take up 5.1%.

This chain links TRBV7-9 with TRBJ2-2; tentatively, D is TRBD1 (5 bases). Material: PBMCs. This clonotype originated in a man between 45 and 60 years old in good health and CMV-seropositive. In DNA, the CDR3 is TGTGCCAGCAGCCTCCTGGGGCCAGTGGGTCCCGGGGAGCTGTTTTTT. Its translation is CASSLLGPVGPGELFF.